This TCR beta chain was sequenced for a study of T cells in Graves' hyperthyroidism and ophthalmopathy. Study results and limitations: Blood held most thyroid clonotypes expanded above 0.001 frequency.

Comment on this clonotype: The antigen is unknown.

Lactation, pregnancy, other autoimmune disease or uncontrolled infection excluded patients. The blood sample predates any ophthalmopathy symptoms, coming from first hyperthyroidism diagnosis. Amplified TCR beta CDR3 regions derived from RNA transcripts. In the first-round RT-PCR of the TCR CDR3, the HTBI primer set was used. One entry per CDR3 protein results from TCRdb running MiXCR on the multiplex PCR reads. In the table there are some 600,000 distinct CDR3 sequences, 14% of which are singletons. V lost 6 bases, J lost 3 bases, and 9 bases lay in between. The CDR3 consists of 13 residues. CDR1 is PRHDT, CDR2 FYEKMQ, per germline (reference sequence).

Material: blood. V is TRBV13 and J is TRBJ2-1; D perhaps matches TRBD1 (5 bases). The clonotype originates from a woman aged 25 to 39 with Graves' hyperthyroidism that later progressed to Graves' ophthalmopathy. The chain's CDR3 is CASRDMSYNEQFF. CDR3 sequence (DNA): TGTGCCAGCAGGGACATGAGCTACAATGAGCAGTTCTTC. The full variable domain, with the rest looked up from reference TRBV13 and TRBJ2-1, is AAGVIQSPRHLIKEKRETATLKCYPIPRHDTVYWYQQGPGQDPQFLISFYEKMQSDKGSIPDRFSAQQFSDYHSELNMSSLELGDSALYFCASRDMSYNEQFFGPGTRLTVL.